These 7 T cell receptor beta chains share one sample of origin, sequenced in a study of human T cells and chemical hapten exposure. TCRdb redid the calling of the RACE reads with MiXCR, one entry per CDR3 protein. The sample lists roughly 64,000 distinct CDR3 sequences, approximately 9.9% occurring once. Time point in this sample: patch test 3, about 24 weeks after DPC sensitization. Noted treatment: therapeutic diphenylcyclopropenone sensitization with weekly scalp DPC. The source material was whole blood, sampled in connection with sensitization to the hapten diphenylcyclopropenone (DPC). The receptor set was obtained from a woman aged 25 to 39 with alopecia areata. Some clones in this sample may be carry-over from other donors' samples.

The rearrangement uses TRBV6-2 or TRBV6-3 and TRBJ1-5; a weak D match, TRBD1 (5 bases). Trimming pared 5 bases from V and 1 base from J, leaving 18 bases between. Germline V CDR1 and CDR2: MNHEY, SVGEGT. The CDR3 is made up of 17 amino acids. CDR3: CASSLVTGPGSNQPQHF. DNA for the CDR3: TGTGCCAGCAGTCTAGTTACAGGACCGGGGAGCAATCAGCCCCAGCATTTT.

The chain combines TRBV20-1 with TRBJ2-1, with D perhaps TRBD2 (6 bases). Germline V lookup: CDR1 DFQATT, CDR2 SNEGSKA (reference sequence). CDR3 length: 16 residues. The germline V and J ends were trimmed by 6 bases and 5 bases, with 23 bases remaining between them. The CDR3 DNA is TGCAGTGCAACCGGCGGACTACACCCACCCCACAATGAGCAGTTCTTC. Translated, it gives CSATGGLHPPHNEQFF.

The chain carries TRBV19 and TRBJ2-5, with 9 bases lining up with TRBD1. This CDR3 is 15 amino acids long. The V gene's germline CDR1 is LNHDA and CDR2 SQIVND (reference sequence). With 5 bases clipped from V and 4 bases from J, the junction kept 8 bases outside the gene matches. CDR3 region: CASSWGQGIGETQYF. The CDR3 DNA reads TGTGCCAGTAGTTGGGGACAGGGAATAGGAGAGACCCAGTACTTC.

This clonotype turned up a few times. The chain uses TRBV15 and TRBJ1-4; a possible D gene is TRBD1 (6 bases). Looked up from germline, CDR1 is LNHNV and CDR2 is YYDKDF (reference sequence). The CDR3 is 13 amino acids. V shed 2 bases and J shed 5 bases, with 6 bases lying between them. The CDR3 region is CATSRQGNEKLFF. The CDR3 region has the DNA TGTGCCACCAGCAGACAGGGGAATGAAAAACTGTTTTTT.

This clonotype was counted only a few times. V usage is TRBV19 and J usage is TRBJ1-5; D not resolved. Germline V gene data show CDR1 as LNHDA and CDR2 as SQIVND (reference sequence). The CDR3 totals 16 residues. Trimming took 4 bases from V and 2 from J, leaving 15 bases between them. In DNA, the CDR3 is TGTGCCAGTAGTAAGGTTAGGCGTTTGGGCAATCAGCCCCAGCATTTT. Translation: CASSKVRRLGNQPQHF.

This clonotype has only one observation. This clone may be a read error of a much larger clone one base away. The rearrangement joins TRBV6-1 to TRBJ1-1, with a weak D call TRBD1 (5 bases). The CDR3 length is 15 residues. V was clipped by 4 bases and J by 1 base, with 13 bases between them. Germline loops: CDR1 MNHNS, CDR2 SASEGT. The CDR3 is CASSVMTAGNTEAFF. In DNA form, the CDR3 reads TGTGCCAGCAGTGTCATGACAGCAGGGAACACTGAAGCTTTCTTT.

The chain employs TRBV6-5 and TRBJ1-2, with 7 bases fitting TRBD1. Germline V gene data show CDR1 as MNHEY and CDR2 as SVGAGI. The CDR3 loop spans 12 amino acids. Trimming cost V 8 bases and J 4 bases; bases outside gene matches: 4. The CDR3 spells CASRGQIYGYTF. CDR3 DNA sequence: TGTGCCAGCCGGGGACAGATCTATGGCTACACCTTC.